Below are 18 T cell receptor beta chains sequenced from a single sample in a study of control samples from healthy donors and cancer patients. The table came from immunoSEQ multiplex PCR; TCRdb's copy has only in-frame clones and leaves some out. The data show 90,000 to 110,000 clones, with approximately 90% seen just once and 4% to 4.5% held by the top ten. The sample comprised blood. The receptors shown here come from a human donor in good health. The donor label of this sample is uncertain.

CDR3 loop: CASGLRVPPGANVLTF. The CDR3 coding sequence is TGTGCCAGCGGACTCAGGGTACCGCCTGGGGCCAACGTCCTGACTTTC. J is TRBJ2-6 and V is TRBV6-6; D possibly uses TRBD1 or TRBD2 (5 bases each). Germline V CDR1 and CDR2: MNHNY, SVGAGI (reference sequence). Trimming took off 8 bases at V and 2 bases at J, with 16 bases between the two ends. The CDR3 extends over 16 amino acids.

This clone appeared once. The chain recombines TRBV2 with TRBJ1-2; tentatively, D is TRBD1 (6 bases). The V and J ends lost 6 bases and 3 bases respectively, with 11 bases between them. The length of the CDR3 is 13 residues. In germline, CDR1 is SNHLY, CDR2 FYNNEI. The CDR3 region is CASSPNRDYGYTF. CDR3 bases: TGTGCCAGCAGCCCGAACAGGGACTATGGCTACACCTTC.

Worth noting for this clone: The junction departs from the called germline gene at one end, perhaps through a read error. V usage is TRBV15 and J usage is TRBJ2-1; TRBD1 matches at 7 bases. Germline CDR1 is LNHNV and CDR2 is YYDKDF (reference sequence). The CDR3 is 15 amino acids. For the CDR3, the DNA is TGTGCCACCAGTCCGGGACAGCAAACCTACAATAAGCAGTTCTTC. It yields the protein CATSPGQQTYNKQFF.

The chain combines TRBV3-1 (or the pseudogene TRBV3-2) with TRBJ1-1, with D possibly TRBD1 on 5 matching bases. CDR3 length equals 15 residues. Trimming stripped 4 bases from V and 5 bases from J, with 17 bases between. Germline assignment: CDR1 LGHDT and CDR2 YNNKEL (reference sequence). CDR3 sequence reads: CASSPSTGGGTEAFF. The CDR3 region has the DNA TGTGCCAGCAGCCCATCCACAGGTGGGGGGACTGAAGCTTTCTTT.

This chain connects TRBV2 to TRBJ2-3, with 7 bases fitting TRBD1. This CDR3 is built from 14 residues. Looked up from germline, CDR1 is SNHLY and CDR2 is FYNNEI. The V and J ends lost 4 bases and 0 bases, in that order; junction bases with no gene match: 1. The CDR3 sequence: CASSAQGSTDTQYF. CDR3 coding DNA: TGTGCCAGCAGTGCACAGGGGAGCACAGATACGCAGTATTTT.

The V gene is TRBV5-6, the J gene TRBJ2-7; 8 bases agree with TRBD1. The germline V gene encodes CDR1 SGHDT and CDR2 YYEEEE. This CDR3 is 13 amino acids long. With 4 bases clipped from V and 4 bases from J, the junction kept 4 bases outside the gene matches. As DNA, the CDR3 is TGTGCCAGCAGCCGGACAGGGAGGTACGAGCAGTACTTC. Translated: CASSRTGRYEQYF.

The chain links TRBV28 to TRBJ1-4; D gene unclear. The germline V and J ends were trimmed by 6 bases and 7 bases, with 15 bases remaining between them. This CDR3 is 14 amino acids long. Germline V gives CDR1 MDHEN, CDR2 SYDVKM. The CDR3 here is CASRDSRGGEKLFF. The DNA of the CDR3 is TGTGCCAGCAGGGACTCACGGGGTGGTGAAAAACTGTTTTTT.

The V call is TRBV19, the J call TRBJ1-5, with D perhaps matching TRBD1 (5 bases). Germline V lookup: CDR1 LNHDA, CDR2 SQIVND (reference sequence). The V gene lost 7 bases and the J gene lost 8 bases, with 15 bases spanning the gap. The CDR3 contains 13 residues. This chain's CDR3 is CASKAGPIEPQHF. In DNA, the CDR3 is TGTGCCAGTAAAGCAGGGCCGATTGAGCCCCAGCATTTT.

This sequence joins TRBV11-2 and TRBJ2-7; 7 nucleotides match TRBD1. Germline V CDR1 and CDR2: SGHAT, FQNNGV. The trim removed 4 bases at V and 2 bases at J, leaving 8 bases unmatched. There are 15 residues in the CDR3. In DNA form, the CDR3 reads TGTGCCAGCAGCTCCACTACTGGGACAGCCTACGAGCAGTACTTC. It yields the protein CASSSTTGTAYEQYF.

V usage is TRBV15 and J usage is TRBJ1-2, with no clear D. This CDR3 contains 13 residues. V was trimmed by 0 bases and J by 8 bases, leaving 10 bases between them. Germline V gene data show CDR1 as LNHNV and CDR2 as YYDKDF (reference sequence). The DNA for the CDR3 is TGTGCCACCAGCAGAGATAGTACGGGCGGCTACACCTTC. It specifies CATSRDSTGGYTF. The complete variable domain, with remaining parts taken from reference TRBV15 and TRBJ1-2, reads DAMVIQNPRYQVTQFGKPVTLSCSQTLNHNVMYWYQQKSSQAPKLLFHYYDKDFNNEADTPDNFQSRRPNTSFCFLDIRSPGLGDTAMYLCATSRDSTGGYTFGSGTRLTVV.

In nucleotides, the CDR3 is TGTGCCAGCAGTCCCGGACAGGGAGATGGCTACACCTTC. As protein: CASSPGQGDGYTF. The chain carries TRBV2 and TRBJ1-2, with 8 bases matching TRBD1. V lost 5 bases to trimming and J lost 6 bases; unmatched junction nucleotides: 5. CDR1 SNHLY and CDR2 FYNNEI come from the germline V gene. CDR3 length equals 13 residues.

This chain links TRBV3-1 (or the pseudogene TRBV3-2) with TRBJ2-6; D may be TRBD1 (5 bases). CDR1 and CDR2 (germline): LGHDT, YNNKEL (reference sequence). V was cut by 3 bases and J by 0 bases, with 12 bases left in between. The CDR3 has 17 amino acids. DNA of the CDR3: TGTGCCAGCAGCCAGCACAGGCGAAGCTCTGGGGCCAACGTCCTGACTTTC. It translates to CASSQHRRSSGANVLTF.

The chain carries TRBV19 and TRBJ2-7; a weak D match, TRBD1 (5 bases). V shed 4 bases and J shed 3 bases, with 19 bases lying between them. The CDR3 has 16 amino acids. CDR1 is LNHDA and CDR2 is SQIVND in the germline V gene (reference sequence). The CDR3 nucleotides are TGTGCCAGTAGTAGAGGCAGGGTGCAAACCTTCTACGAGCAGTACTTC. Translating it yields CASSRGRVQTFYEQYF.

The chain is built from TRBV10-3 and TRBJ1-1; D not resolved. Trimming removed 6 bases at V and 5 bases at J, with 13 bases between. Germline V gives CDR1 ENHRY, CDR2 SYGVKD. This CDR3 comprises 13 residues. The DNA for the CDR3 is TGTGCCATCAGAGAAGGTCACGCTACTGAAGCTTTCTTT. Translating gives CAIREGHATEAFF.

V and J are TRBV3-1 (or the pseudogene TRBV3-2) and TRBJ1-1, with a weak D call TRBD1 (5 bases). Trimming left V 2 bases short and J 1 base short, with 11 bases between. The CDR3 totals 15 residues. Germline lookup yields CDR1 LGHDT and CDR2 YNNKEL (reference sequence). The CDR3, as DNA: TGTGCCAGCAGCCAAAGGGGCAGTTCGAACACTGAAGCTTTCTTT. It yields the protein CASSQRGSSNTEAFF.

With respect to this clone: The junction differs from germline at one of its ends, possibly a read error. The CDR3 sequence is CAISDPGQGVSTGELFF. The CDR3 DNA reads as TGTGCCATCAGTGACCCGGGACAGGGGGTTAGCACCGGGGAGCTGTTTTTT. The V and J genes are TRBV24-1 and TRBJ2-2; 11 bases agree with TRBD1. In germline, CDR1 is KGHDR, CDR2 SFDVKD. This CDR3 comprises 17 residues.

This clone was detected only a few times. The V and J genes are TRBV10-1 and TRBJ2-2; no reliable D call. Trimming stripped 6 bases from V and 7 bases from J, with 12 bases between. CDR1 and CDR2 from the germline V gene are WNHNN and SYGVQD (reference sequence). The CDR3 consists of 13 residues. Here the CDR3 reads CASRGYTNGELFF. DNA for the CDR3: TGCGCCAGCAGGGGATACACAAACGGGGAGCTGTTTTTT.

This clone has just one count. This chain links TRBV7-2 with TRBJ1-2; no reliable D call. Germline V gene data show CDR1 as SGHTA and CDR2 as FQGNSA. This CDR3 has 15 amino acids. V was clipped by 5 bases and J by 2 bases, with 15 bases between them. In nucleotides, the CDR3 is TGTGCCAGCAGCCTAACGTTACGAAACAACTATGGCTACACCTTC. Translating gives CASSLTLRNNYGYTF.